Below, 13 T cell receptor beta chains from the same sample are listed, as sequenced in a study of T-cell reconstitution after alpha-beta-depleted transplantation in children. TCRbeta library preparation incorporated unique molecular identifiers. TCRdb reprocessed the PCR reads with MiXCR, giving one entry per CDR3 protein. The sample has some 200,000 distinct CDR3 sequences; approximately 11% are singletons. The input for sequencing was PBMCs, taken before TCRalphabeta/CD19-depleted stem cell transplant. The receptors here all came from a child less than two years old with acute myeloid leukemia, due to receive a stem cell transplant.

As DNA, the CDR3 is TGCGCCAGCAGCTCGATGACTGGCACAGATACGCAGTATTTT. This codes for CASSSMTGTDTQYF. The chain links TRBV5-1 to TRBJ2-3; D remains ambiguous. Germline assignment: CDR1 SGHRS and CDR2 YFSETQ. The CDR3 extends over 14 amino acids. V was shortened by 3 bases and J by 1 base, with 9 bases between the two germline ends.

In the case of this clonotype: No conserved phenylalanine or tryptophan is present at the end of the CDR3, so a read error is the likely explanation. The gene calls are TRBV7-2 and TRBJ2-3, with D hard to call. V lost 5 bases and J 0 bases, leaving 12 bases between the germline ends. Germline values: CDR1 SGHTA, CDR2 FQGNSA. CDR3 size: 15 residues. CDR3 sequence: CASSVGITSTDTQYS. The CDR3 nucleotides read TGTGCCAGCAGCGTGGGAATCACTAGCACAGATACGCAGTATTCT.

This clonotype was detected many times. The V gene is TRBV20-1, the J gene TRBJ2-1; 9 bases fit TRBD2. The CDR3 has 14 residues. The germline gives CDR1 DFQATT, CDR2 SNEGSKA (reference sequence). The V and J ends lost 4 bases and 6 bases, in that order; junction bases with no gene match: 7. CDR3 residues: CSAIGGRAGNEQFF. For the CDR3, the DNA is TGCAGTGCTATTGGCGGGAGGGCCGGCAATGAGCAGTTCTTC.

This clonotype was found many times. The chain employs TRBV15 and TRBJ2-1; D is possibly TRBD1 (5 bases). Germline CDR1 reads LNHNV; CDR2 reads YYDKDF (reference sequence). This CDR3 has 13 amino acids. Trimming pared 3 bases from V and 9 bases from J, leaving 12 bases between. CDR3 loop: CATSSQGRGEQFF. The CDR3 coding sequence is TGTGCCACCAGCAGCCAGGGTAGGGGTGAGCAGTTCTTC. Variable domain in full (rest from reference TRBV15 and TRBJ2-1): DAMVIQNPRYQVTQFGKPVTLSCSQTLNHNVMYWYQQKSSQAPKLLFHYYDKDFNNEADTPDNFQSRRPNTSFCFLDIRSPGLGDTAMYLCATSSQGRGEQFFGPGTRLTVL.

There are many counts of this clonotype. The J gene is TRBJ2-1, the V gene TRBV10-3; D unresolved. V lost 0 bases and J lost 5, with 2 bases in between. The germline V gene has CDR1 ENHRY and CDR2 SYGVKD. This CDR3 region has 12 residues. CDR3 region: CAISESNNEQFF. The CDR3 DNA sequence: TGTGCCATCAGTGAGTCCAACAATGAGCAGTTCTTC.

This clonotype was counted ten times or more. The CDR3 nucleotides read TGTGCCAGCAGCAAAAGGCTTAGCGGGCATTTTCACTCCTACAATGAGCAGTTCTTC. Protein product: CASSKRLSGHFHSYNEQFF. The gene calls are TRBV21-1 and TRBJ2-1. TRBV21-1 is tagged as a pseudogene. CDR3 length: 19 residues.

This clonotype was detected ten times or more. The chain carries TRBV3-1 and TRBJ2-3, with a possible D match to TRBD2 (6 bases). This CDR3 spans 14 amino acids. V was clipped by 1 base and J by 1 base, with 6 bases between them. Germline V CDR1 and CDR2: LGHDT, YNNKEL (reference sequence). The CDR3 bases are TGTGCCAGCAGCCAAGCGGGAGGCACAGATACGCAGTATTTT. It is translated as CASSQAGGTDTQYF.

This clonotype has ten or more counts. The chain is built from TRBV20-1 and TRBJ2-7; the match to TRBD2 covers 12 bases. Germline V gives CDR1 DFQATT, CDR2 SNEGSKA (reference sequence). The CDR3 spans 16 residues. V dropped 6 bases and J dropped 3; count of bases not matched to a gene: 12. The CDR3 is CSASILAGGPGYEQYF. Here the CDR3 DNA reads TGCAGTGCCTCAATCCTAGCGGGAGGGCCCGGCTACGAGCAGTACTTC.

This clonotype occurred many times. V usage is TRBV4-3 and J usage is TRBJ2-7; 10 bases are shared with TRBD2. CDR1 is LGHNA, CDR2 YSLEER, per germline. The CDR3 spans 16 residues. V was clipped by 0 bases and J by 4 bases; unmatched bases: 6. CDR3 region: CASSQEAGGPGYEQYF. CDR3 nucleotide sequence: TGCGCCAGCAGCCAAGAAGCGGGAGGGCCAGGGTACGAGCAGTACTTC.

The chain joins TRBV21-1 to TRBJ2-1. TRBV21-1 is an annotated pseudogene. The CDR3 consists of 15 residues. Here the CDR3 reads CASSKGGVLYNEQFF. The CDR3 coding sequence is TGTGCCAGCAGCAAGGGTGGGGTTCTTTACAATGAGCAGTTCTTC.

In regard to this clonotype: One junction end disagrees with the germline gene, perhaps due to a read error. The V and J genes are TRBV3-1 and TRBJ2-7, with TRBD1 matching over 8 bases. Germline-derived CDR1 and CDR2 are LGHDT and YNNKEL (reference sequence). The CDR3 has 17 amino acids. Here the CDR3 DNA reads TGTGCCTGCAGCAAAGTGGTCCCAGGGGGCTGGGGGTACGAGCAGTACTTC. It yields the protein CACSKVVPGGWGYEQYF.

In its sample, this clonotype was seen a few times. The J gene is TRBJ2-1, the V gene TRBV24-1; 10 nucleotides agree with TRBD2. The trim removed 3 bases at V and 4 bases at J, leaving 5 bases unmatched. The CDR3 sequence is 16 residues long. The germline gives CDR1 KGHDR, CDR2 SFDVKD. Here the CDR3 reads CATSDPGTSEYNEQFF. In DNA form, the CDR3 reads TGTGCCACCAGTGATCCTGGGACTAGCGAGTACAATGAGCAGTTCTTC.

This clonotype has at least ten counts. V usage is TRBV20-1 and J usage is TRBJ1-5; D not resolved. Germline loops: CDR1 DFQATT, CDR2 SNEGSKA (reference sequence). V lost 6 bases and J 0 bases, leaving 18 bases between the germline ends. This CDR3 comprises 16 residues. The CDR3 bases are TGCAGTGCAAAAGCCCCCCGGGAGTATAGCAATCAGCCCCAGCATTTT. Translated: CSAKAPREYSNQPQHF.